These T cell receptor beta chains were read from a single sample in a study of cytomegalovirus exposure and HLA in healthy donors. TCRdb keeps only in-frame clones here, not all; method: immunoSEQ multiplex PCR. Of around 140,000 clones in the sample, around 83% were seen once. The specimen sequenced was PBMCs. These receptors were obtained from a woman between 45 and 65 years old in good health and CMV-seropositive. CDR3s include the opening cysteine and the closing phenylalanine or tryptophan. The D gene is left open where the match is weak. The size entry is marked missing in some rows and otherwise reads once, few, many or a size class.

d_gene: TRBD2; j_gene: TRBJ2-2; abundance: -; v_gene: TRBV9; CDR3aa: CASSAEPGLAGELFF; CDR3nt: TGTGCCAGCAGCGCCGAACCGGGACTAGCGGGGGAGCTGTTTTTT
d_gene: -; j_gene: TRBJ1-1; abundance: -; v_gene: TRBV19; CDR3aa: CASSIVRGIGAFF; CDR3nt: TGTGCCAGTAGTATAGTAAGGGGTATTGGAGCTTTCTTT
d_gene: TRBD1; j_gene: TRBJ2-2; abundance: -; v_gene: TRBV7-9; CDR3aa: CASTEWDRDPGELFF; CDR3nt: TGTGCCAGCACTGAGTGGGACAGGGATCCCGGGGAGCTGTTTTTT
d_gene: TRBD1; j_gene: TRBJ1-5; abundance: -; v_gene: TRBV9; CDR3aa: CASSAGTGGDQPQHF; CDR3nt: TGTGCCAGCAGCGCCGGGACAGGAGGGGATCAGCCCCAGCATTTT
d_gene: -; j_gene: TRBJ2-1; abundance: -; v_gene: TRBV5-1; CDR3aa: CASSLGGSSYNEQFF; CDR3nt: TGCGCCAGCAGCTTGGGCGGAAGCTCCTACAATGAGCAGTTCTTC
d_gene: TRBD1; j_gene: TRBJ1-1; abundance: -; v_gene: TRBV29-1; CDR3aa: CSVTGVEAFF; CDR3nt: TGCAGCGTAACAGGGGTTGAAGCTTTCTTT
d_gene: TRBD2; j_gene: TRBJ2-7; abundance: -; v_gene: TRBV6-4; CDR3aa: CASSGGLAGVFSYEQYF; CDR3nt: TGTGCCAGCAGTGGGGGACTAGCGGGGGTTTTTTCCTACGAGCAGTACTTC
d_gene: -; j_gene: TRBJ2-7; abundance: -; v_gene: TRBV29-1; CDR3aa: CSGTVSYEQYF; CDR3nt: TGCAGCGGGACAGTTTCCTACGAGCAGTACTTC
d_gene: TRBD1; j_gene: TRBJ2-5; abundance: -; v_gene: TRBV7-6; CDR3aa: CASSPGQGGLETQYF; CDR3nt: TGTGCCAGCAGCCCAGGACAGGGGGGGCTCGAGACCCAGTACTTC
d_gene: -; j_gene: TRBJ1-1; abundance: -; v_gene: TRBV7-9; CDR3aa: CASSSLDSNTEAFF; CDR3nt: TGTGCCAGCAGCTCCCTAGACAGTAACACTGAAGCTTTCTTT
d_gene: -; j_gene: TRBJ2-6; abundance: -; v_gene: TRBV10-3; CDR3aa: CAISEQASGANVLTF; CDR3nt: TGTGCCATCAGTGAACAGGCGTCTGGGGCCAACGTCCTGACTTTC
d_gene: -; j_gene: TRBJ1-2; abundance: -; v_gene: TRBV10-3; CDR3aa: CATQTAPANYGYTF; CDR3nt: TGTGCCACCCAGACAGCCCCAGCTAACTATGGCTACACCTTC
d_gene: -; j_gene: TRBJ2-1; abundance: -; v_gene: TRBV5-1; CDR3aa: CASNLFRGSADEQFF; CDR3nt: TGCGCCAGCAACCTCTTCCGAGGGAGCGCAGATGAGCAGTTCTTC
d_gene: -; j_gene: TRBJ2-3; abundance: -; v_gene: TRBV29-1; CDR3aa: CSVEHGLGLTDTQYF; CDR3nt: TGCAGCGTTGAACACGGGCTAGGACTCACAGATACGCAGTATTTT
d_gene: TRBD1; j_gene: TRBJ2-7; abundance: -; v_gene: TRBV19; CDR3aa: CASSIPRTGAYVSYEQYF; CDR3nt: TGTGCCAGCAGTATTCCCAGGACAGGGGCCTACGTCTCCTACGAGCAGTACTTC
d_gene: -; j_gene: TRBJ2-1; abundance: -; v_gene: TRBV28; CDR3aa: CASSSLPGDWAYNEQFF; CDR3nt: TGTGCCAGCAGCTCCCTACCGGGGGACTGGGCCTACAATGAGCAGTTCTTC
d_gene: TRBD1; j_gene: TRBJ2-1; abundance: -; v_gene: TRBV5-1; CDR3aa: CASSSGTGSAYNEQFF; CDR3nt: TGCGCCAGCAGCTCTGGGACAGGGAGTGCGTACAATGAGCAGTTCTTC
d_gene: -; j_gene: TRBJ1-2; abundance: -; v_gene: TRBV7-9; CDR3aa: CASSLANSLYGYTF; CDR3nt: TGTGCCAGCAGCTTAGCAAACAGTCTCTATGGCTACACCTTC
d_gene: -; j_gene: TRBJ2-5; abundance: -; v_gene: TRBV18; CDR3aa: CASSPETIQETQYF; CDR3nt: TGTGCCAGCTCACCTGAAACTATCCAAGAGACCCAGTACTTC
d_gene: TRBD1; j_gene: TRBJ1-1; abundance: -; v_gene: TRBV30; CDR3aa: CACLRQGNPNTEAFF; CDR3nt: TGTGCCTGCCTTCGACAGGGGAATCCGAACACTGAAGCTTTCTTT
d_gene: -; j_gene: TRBJ1-4; abundance: -; v_gene: TRBV6-1; CDR3aa: CASQGMRDEKLFF; CDR3nt: TGTGCCAGCCAGGGGATGAGAGATGAAAAACTGTTTTTT
d_gene: TRBD2; j_gene: TRBJ2-3; abundance: few; v_gene: TRBV5-4; CDR3aa: CASSSLAGGLTDTQYF; CDR3nt: TGTGCCAGCAGCTCCCTAGCGGGGGGGCTGACGGATACGCAGTATTTT
d_gene: -; j_gene: TRBJ2-2; abundance: -; v_gene: TRBV2; CDR3aa: CASSEINVNTGELFF; CDR3nt: TGTGCCAGCAGTGAAATCAATGTGAACACCGGGGAGCTGTTTTTT
d_gene: -; j_gene: TRBJ2-7; abundance: -; v_gene: TRBV6-5; CDR3aa: CASSYSPGGFYEQYF; CDR3nt: TGTGCCAGCAGTTACTCTCCTGGAGGTTTCTACGAGCAGTACTTC
d_gene: -; j_gene: TRBJ2-1; abundance: once; v_gene: TRBV5-4; CDR3aa: CASSHNGRGPNEQFF; CDR3nt: TGTGCCAGCAGCCACAATGGGCGGGGCCCTAATGAGCAGTTCTTC
d_gene: -; j_gene: TRBJ1-1; abundance: -; v_gene: TRBV5-5; CDR3aa: CASSLGGAGMAEAFF; CDR3nt: TGTGCCAGCAGCTTGGGCGGGGCGGGAATGGCTGAAGCTTTCTTT
d_gene: -; j_gene: TRBJ1-4; abundance: -; v_gene: TRBV9; CDR3aa: CASSPRQVNEKLFF; CDR3nt: TGTGCCAGCAGCCCCCGGCAGGTTAATGAAAAACTGTTTTTT
d_gene: TRBD2; j_gene: TRBJ2-1; abundance: -; v_gene: TRBV4-3; CDR3aa: CASSQEAQRAGAVDEQFF; CDR3nt: TGCGCCAGCAGCCAAGAGGCCCAAAGAGCGGGGGCTGTGGATGAGCAGTTCTTC
d_gene: TRBD1; j_gene: TRBJ2-1; abundance: -; v_gene: TRBV7-3; CDR3aa: CASSLVGTGGLNEQFF; CDR3nt: TGTGCCAGCAGCTTAGTCGGGACAGGGGGATTGAATGAGCAGTTCTTC
d_gene: -; j_gene: TRBJ1-1; abundance: -; v_gene: TRBV7-9; CDR3aa: CASSLVLRGMNTEAFF; CDR3nt: TGTGCCAGCAGCTTAGTTCTCCGGGGGATGAACACTGAAGCTTTCTTT